This T cell receptor (beta chain) was sequenced in a study of cytomegalovirus exposure and HLA in healthy donors. PCR primers comprised 60 Vbeta and 13 Jbeta primers. This table comes from immunoSEQ multiplex PCR, and its TCRdb copy is limited to in-frame clones, with some not included. The sample has 90,000 to 130,000 clones; roughly 68% are singletons. Study outcomes and limitations: In a later analysis, a missense DCLRE1C variant was linked to TCR beta V- and J-gene trimming. Researchers counted about 150 TCR beta chains as cytomegalovirus-associated.

A note on this clone: As yet, its antigen is unknown.

Germline values: CDR1 PRHDT, CDR2 FYEKMQ (reference sequence). There are 16 residues in the CDR3. V lost 5 bases to trimming and J lost 4 bases; unmatched junction nucleotides: 9. The genes are TRBV13 and TRBJ2-1, with 9 bases lining up with TRBD2. The source of this sequence is a man aged 25 to 45 in good health and CMV-seropositive. The source material was PBMCs. The CDR3 protein is CASSPISGRGYNEQFF. For the CDR3, the DNA is TGTGCCAGCAGCCCGATTAGCGGGAGAGGGTACAATGAGCAGTTCTTC.